The present TCR beta chain was sequenced within a study of blood T cell repertoires in COVID-19. For the study at large: From T cells, B-cell-depleted T cells, or PBMCs came the material, which was cDNA or gDNA.

Clones were sequenced by immunoSEQ multiplex PCR, and TCRdb holds only the in-frame ones, with some missing. Among around 300,000 clones listed, around 88% were seen once. Looked up from germline, CDR1 is SGHAT and CDR2 is FQNNGV. CDR3 length equals 15 residues. With V trimmed by 0 bases and J by 0 bases, 2 bases remained unmatched. The clonotype originates from a woman between 65 and 79 years old with COVID-19, enrolled during active disease. Sequencing was performed on peripheral blood. The chain has TRBV11-2 and TRBJ2-7; 7 bases agree with TRBD1. The CDR3 DNA reads TGTGCCAGCAGCTTAGAGACAGGGTCCTCCTACGAGCAGTACTTC. It codes for CASSLETGSSYEQYF. The full variable domain, its missing parts supplied by reference TRBV11-2 and TRBJ2-7, is EAGVAQSPRYKIIEKRQSVAFWCNPISGHATLYWYQQILGQGPKLLIQFQNNGVVDDSQLPKDRFSAERLKGVDSTLKIQPAKLEDSAVYLCASSLETGSSYEQYFGPGTRLTVT.